This entry lists 31 T cell receptor beta chains sequenced from one sample in a study of shared clonotypes between healthy human individuals. Sequencing used immunoSEQ multiplex PCR; TCRdb keeps in-frame clones, though not all of them. The data contain about 320,000 clones, roughly 91% of them singletons. Sequenced sample: memory CD8+ T cells sorted from blood. Subset described: CD45RO+ cells pooled with CCR7-negative TemRA cells. These receptor sequences come from a man between 18 and 29 years old in good health.

This clone came up a few times. CDR3 sequence reads: CASGHVGPDTQYF. The CDR3 coding sequence is TGTGCCAGCGGACATGTGGGCCCAGATACGCAGTATTTT. V usage is TRBV7-6 and J usage is TRBJ2-3, with D possibly being TRBD1 (5 bases). There are 13 residues in the CDR3. Trimming took off 8 bases at V and 4 bases at J, with 13 bases between the two ends. The germline V gene has CDR1 SGHVS and CDR2 FNYEAQ.

This clone has a count of ten or more. The rearrangement links TRBV9 to TRBJ2-3; the match to TRBD2 covers 8 bases. The V and J ends lost 4 bases and 6 bases, in that order; junction bases with no gene match: 7. The germline gives CDR1 SGDLS, CDR2 YYNGEE. There are 14 residues in the CDR3. The CDR3 DNA follows: TGTGCCAGCAGCCTTAGCGGGAAGCAGGATACGCAGTATTTT. As protein: CASSLSGKQDTQYF.

The rearrangement joins TRBV7-2 to TRBJ2-5; 12 bases are shared with TRBD2. CDR3 size: 17 residues. The germline V gene has CDR1 SGHTA and CDR2 FQGNSA. Losses at the gene ends were 1 base for V and 5 bases for J; bases not matched to a gene: 8. CDR3 nucleotide sequence: TGTGCCAGCAGCTTAGGACTAGCGGGAGAGGGTAGGGAGACCCAGTACTTC. Residues: CASSLGLAGEGRETQYF.

The chain has TRBV29-1 and TRBJ2-1, with D uncertain. The germline CDR1 and CDR2 sequences are SQVTM and ANQGSEA. CDR3 length: 14 residues. The V end was cut by 5 bases, the J end by 9 bases, with 20 bases between. The CDR3 DNA sequence: TGCAGCGTTCCCGTTACCCAAAGGGTGGGTGAGCAGTTCTTC. This encodes CSVPVTQRVGEQFF.

The chain is built from TRBV25-1 and TRBJ2-1; tentatively, D is TRBD1 or TRBD2 (7 bases each). CDR1 and CDR2 from the germline V gene are MGHDK and SYGVNS. The CDR3 extends over 14 amino acids. V was clipped by 3 bases and J by 8 bases, with 14 bases between them. The CDR3 reads CASSDQGGFDEQFF. As DNA, the CDR3 is TGTGCCAGCAGTGACCAGGGGGGGTTCGATGAGCAGTTCTTC.

This chain connects TRBV6-6 to TRBJ2-2; possibly TRBD2 for D (6 bases). Germline V gives CDR1 MNHNY, CDR2 SVGAGI (reference sequence). This CDR3 has 14 residues. The germline V and J ends were trimmed by 7 bases and 5 bases, with 14 bases remaining between them. CDR3 in DNA: TGTGCCAGCATCCGGAGGGTTCGAACCGGGGAGCTGTTTTTT. Its protein is CASIRRVRTGELFF.

As DNA, the CDR3 is TGTGCCAGCAGCTTCGCGCAAGTAACCGGGGAGCTGTTTTTT. Protein: CASSFAQVTGELFF. This chain uses TRBV11-1 with TRBJ2-2; D gene ambiguous. Trimming took off 3 bases at V and 5 bases at J, with 10 bases between the two ends. The CDR3 is 14 amino acids. Germline loops: CDR1 SGHAT, CDR2 FQDESV (reference sequence). Complete variable domain (other parts from reference TRBV11-1 and TRBJ2-2): EAEVAQSPRYKITEKSQAVAFWCDPISGHATLYWYRQILGQGPELLVQFQDESVVDDSQLPKDRFSAERLKGVDSTLKIQPAELGDSAMYLCASSFAQVTGELFFGEGSRLTVL.

The V call is TRBV10-3, the J call TRBJ2-2; 11 bases fit TRBD1. Trimming cost V 3 bases and J 7 bases; bases outside gene matches: 10. CDR1 is ENHRY and CDR2 is SYGVKD in the germline V gene. The length of the CDR3 is 17 residues. Here the CDR3 DNA reads TGTGCCATCAGTGACGTAACCGGGACAGGGGGAATCGGGGAGCTGTTTTTT. Encoded protein: CAISDVTGTGGIGELFF.

The chain carries TRBV27 and TRBJ2-7, with D possibly being TRBD2 (6 bases). V lost 4 bases to trimming and J lost 2 bases, with 15 bases between them. The CDR3 runs to 15 residues. CDR1 and CDR2 from the germline V gene are MNHEY and SMNVEV (reference sequence). The CDR3 DNA reads TGTGCCAGCAGTTGGGGGGACGTAGGAACCTACGAGCAGTACTTC. Protein: CASSWGDVGTYEQYF.

The V gene is TRBV19, the J gene TRBJ1-1; D gene unclear. Germline V gives CDR1 LNHDA, CDR2 SQIVND (reference sequence). This CDR3 contains 13 residues. Trimming took off 5 bases at V and 1 base at J, with 8 bases between the two ends. CDR3 coding DNA: TGTGCCAGTAGTTTTACAGCGAACACTGAAGCTTTCTTT. Protein sequence: CASSFTANTEAFF. The full variable domain, rest sourced from reference TRBV19 and TRBJ1-1, is DGGITQSPKYLFRKEGQNVTLSCEQNLNHDAMYWYRQDPGQGLRLIYYSQIVNDFQKGDIAEGYSVSREKKESFPLTVTSAQKNPTAFYLCASSFTANTEAFFGQGTRLTVV.

The chain joins TRBV27 to TRBJ2-2, with D perhaps TRBD2 (5 bases). The CDR3 totals 14 residues. CDR1 is MNHEY, CDR2 SMNVEV, per germline (reference sequence). V lost 2 bases, J lost 7 bases, and 11 bases lay in between. The DNA for the CDR3 is TGTGCCAGCAGTTTACGGGGTTGGGGCGGGGAGCTGTTTTTT. Translating it yields CASSLRGWGGELFF.

The chain carries TRBV5-4 and TRBJ2-1; D not certain. Trimming shortened V by 10 bases and J by 3 bases, and 14 bases separated the two germline ends. Germline assignment: CDR1 SGHNT and CDR2 YYREEE (reference sequence). CDR3 length: 13 residues. CDR3 residues: CACHRERYNEQFF. CDR3 nucleotide sequence: TGTGCCTGCCACAGAGAACGCTACAATGAGCAGTTCTTC.

This chain links TRBV2 with TRBJ2-7; D might be TRBD1 (6 bases). The germline V gene encodes CDR1 SNHLY and CDR2 FYNNEI. The ends were cut back, 6 bases at V and 0 bases at J, with 15 bases in the middle. The CDR3 consists of 15 residues. The CDR3 nucleotides are TGTGCCAGCAGGGGGGAGACAGGTATCTCCTACGAGCAGTACTTC. Protein sequence: CASRGETGISYEQYF.

The chain carries TRBV5-1 and TRBJ2-7; 9 bases line up with TRBD2. The V and J ends lost 0 bases and 0 bases, in that order; junction bases with no gene match: 1. The germline V gene has CDR1 SGHRS and CDR2 YFSETQ. CDR3 length: 15 residues. The CDR3: CASSLGTSASYEQYF. For the CDR3, the DNA is TGCGCCAGCAGCTTGGGGACTAGCGCCTCCTACGAGCAGTACTTC.

This clone was picked up many times. The CDR3 region is CASSLATASYEQYF. CDR3 DNA sequence: TGTGCCAGCAGCTTAGCGACAGCCTCCTACGAGCAGTACTTC. The rearrangement uses TRBV7-9 and TRBJ2-7; possible D gene TRBD1, 5 bases. Germline V gene lookup returns CDR1 SEHNR and CDR2 FQNEAQ (reference sequence). The V gene lost 0 bases and the J gene lost 0 bases, with 6 bases spanning the gap. CDR3 length: 14 residues. The complete variable domain, with remaining parts taken from reference TRBV7-9 and TRBJ2-7, reads DTGVSQNPRHKITKRGQNVTFRCDPISEHNRLYWYRQTLGQGPEFLTYFQNEAQLEKSRLLSDRFSAERPKGSFSTLEIQRTEQGDSAMYLCASSLATASYEQYFGPGTRLTVT.

V gene TRBV9 combines with J gene TRBJ1-2; D unresolved. The ends were cut back, 4 bases at V and 4 bases at J, with 11 bases in the middle. The CDR3 has 13 residues. The germline CDR1 and CDR2 sequences are SGDLS and YYNGEE. Written as DNA, the CDR3 is TGTGCCAGCAGCCCAAGTGCGAGCTATGGCTACACCTTC. As protein: CASSPSASYGYTF.

This clone has just one count. This chain uses TRBV6-5 with TRBJ1-1; no reliable D call. Trimming took off 6 bases at V and 7 bases at J, with 15 bases between the two ends. The CDR3 is 13 amino acids. The V gene's germline CDR1 is MNHEY and CDR2 SVGAGI. The CDR3 loop is CASRLGQTFEAFF. DNA of the CDR3: TGTGCCAGCAGGTTGGGTCAGACCTTTGAAGCTTTCTTT.

CDR3 DNA: TGTGCCAGCAGTATAAGACAGGGCTATGAGCAGTTCTTC. This encodes CASSIRQGYEQFF. This sequence joins TRBV6-1 and TRBJ2-1; 7 bases are shared with TRBD1. J gave up 8 bases and V 5 bases, and 6 bases lay outside the gene matches. The CDR3 is 13 residues long. Germline V lookup: CDR1 MNHNS, CDR2 SASEGT.

V usage is TRBV27 and J usage is TRBJ2-7, with D tentatively TRBD1 or TRBD2 (5 bases each). Germline CDR1 is MNHEY and CDR2 is SMNVEV (reference sequence). V gave up 6 bases and J gave up 0 bases, with 18 bases separating them. This CDR3 region has 16 residues. In nucleotides, the CDR3 is TGTGCCAGCAGCTCGGTTGGGACCGGCGCCTCCTACGAGCAGTACTTC. Its protein product is CASSSVGTGASYEQYF.

The chain couples TRBV7-6 to TRBJ1-1; TRBD1 matches 10 bases. The CDR3 is 15 amino acids. The junction had 13 bases not matched to a gene; V was cut back by 5 bases and J by 10 bases. CDR1 is SGHVS, CDR2 FNYEAQ, per germline. The CDR3 coding sequence is TGTGCCAGCAGCCTCCAGGATGGGACAGGGGATCGAGCTTTCTTT. Its protein product is CASSLQDGTGDRAFF. The full variable domain, its missing parts supplied by reference TRBV7-6 and TRBJ1-1, is GAGVSQSPRYKVTKRGQDVALRCDPISGHVSLYWYRQALGQGPEFLTYFNYEAQQDKSGLPNDRFSAERPEGSISTLTIQRTEQRDSAMYRCASSLQDGTGDRAFFGQGTRLTVV.

The rearrangement joins TRBV4-1 to TRBJ2-5, with a possible D match to TRBD2 (5 bases). V shed 3 bases and J shed 6 bases, with 20 bases lying between them. The germline CDR1 and CDR2 sequences are MGHRA and YSYEKL. CDR3 length: 16 amino acids. As DNA, the CDR3 is TGCGCCAGCAGCCACCCCCGGAACGGGGTGGCCCAGACCCAGTACTTC. This gives the protein CASSHPRNGVAQTQYF.

V gene TRBV4-1 combines with J gene TRBJ2-7, with D perhaps TRBD2 (6 bases). The CDR3 runs 15 residues. V shed 4 bases and J shed 4 bases, with 17 bases lying between them. Germline CDR1 and CDR2: MGHRA and YSYEKL. In nucleotides, the CDR3 is TGCGCCAGCAGCCCCCACCGGGGCGGGACTTACGAGCAGTACTTC. Translation gives CASSPHRGGTYEQYF.

The chain links TRBV27 to TRBJ2-2; D gene unclear. The CDR3 runs 15 residues. Trimming stripped 1 base from V and 4 bases from J, with 10 bases between. Germline V gene data show CDR1 as MNHEY and CDR2 as SMNVEV (reference sequence). The CDR3 nucleotides read TGTGCCAGCAGTTTATTGGTTAGTGGCACCGGGGAGCTGTTTTTT. This encodes CASSLLVSGTGELFF.

V is TRBV7-9 and J is TRBJ1-1, with D unclear. Germline CDR1 and CDR2: SEHNR and FQNEAQ (reference sequence). The CDR3 totals 15 residues. The ends were cut back, 0 bases at V and 0 bases at J, with 8 bases in the middle. The CDR3 DNA is TGTGCCAGCAGCTTAGCCGCAATTATGAACACTGAAGCTTTCTTT. Its protein product is CASSLAAIMNTEAFF.

The V call is TRBV7-9, the J call TRBJ1-2; no reliable D call. Trimming removed 3 bases at V and 2 bases at J, with 13 bases between. CDR1 and CDR2 (germline): SEHNR, FQNEAQ (reference sequence). There are 15 residues in the CDR3. CDR3: CASSFRPLPNYGYTF. The CDR3 DNA reads as TGTGCCAGCAGCTTTAGACCACTGCCCAACTATGGCTACACCTTC.

This chain joins TRBV21-1 and TRBJ2-3; no check of the table's D call, TRBD1, against the DNA was made. TRBV21-1 represents a pseudogene. This CDR3 region has 12 residues. The CDR3 region is CASSKGLDTQYF. The CDR3 DNA reads as TGTGCCAGCAGCAAAGGGCTAGATACGCAGTATTTT.

V gene TRBV15 combines with J gene TRBJ1-2; 8 bases agree with TRBD1. After removal of 7 bases from V and 4 bases from J, the junction contained 11 bases not matched to a gene. The CDR3 has 15 amino acids. Germline loops: CDR1 LNHNV, CDR2 YYDKDF (reference sequence). DNA for the CDR3: TGTGCCACCACTGCGACAGGGGAGGTGGGCTATGGCTACACCTTC. It encodes CATTATGEVGYGYTF.

This rearrangement joins TRBV27 to TRBJ2-7, with 12 bases identical to TRBD2. Losses at the gene ends were 7 bases for V and 5 bases for J; bases not matched to a gene: 12. CDR3 length: 16 amino acids. Germline CDR1 MNHEY, CDR2 SMNVEV (reference sequence). CDR3 loop: CASKRTSGTLAHEQYF. CDR3 bases: TGTGCCAGCAAAAGGACTAGCGGGACGTTGGCCCACGAGCAGTACTTC.

This chain connects TRBV25-1 to TRBJ2-7, with TRBD1 matching over 9 bases. The CDR3 sequence is 15 residues long. The ends lost 6 bases at V and 0 bases at J; junction bases unmatched: 6. CDR1 is MGHDK and CDR2 is SYGVNS in the germline V gene. The CDR3 nucleotides read TGTGCCAGCAGCGCCGGGACAGGGAGCTCCTACGAGCAGTACTTC. This gives the protein CASSAGTGSSYEQYF.

This sequence joins TRBV7-8 and TRBJ2-7; 11 bases agree with TRBD2. CDR3 length: 17 residues. Germline assignment: CDR1 SGHVS and CDR2 FQNEAQ. J lost 0 bases, V lost 4 bases, and 8 bases had no gene match. CDR3 protein: CASSSRLAGMSSYEQYF. Here the CDR3 DNA reads TGTGCCAGCAGCTCTCGACTAGCGGGGATGAGCTCCTACGAGCAGTACTTC.

The chain has TRBV4-1 and TRBJ1-1; D gene unclear. Germline V gene data show CDR1 as MGHRA and CDR2 as YSYEKL. The CDR3 contains 15 residues. The V gene lost 3 bases and the J gene lost 0 bases, with 11 bases spanning the gap. The CDR3 sequence is CASSHRQNVNTEAFF. The CDR3 DNA reads TGCGCCAGCAGCCACCGGCAGAACGTGAACACTGAAGCTTTCTTT.